The subject of this entry is one T cell receptor beta chain. In the naive CD8 group, cells lacked CD45RO and were positively selected for CCR7, so terminally differentiated effector memory CD45RA+ cells were left out. There were no recent acute infections or vaccinations among the donors, who were healthy HIV-negative adults. Every one of the donors was a Caucasian adult that lived in Nashville, Tennessee. Germline V gene lookup returns CDR1 SQVTM and CDR2 ANQGSEA. V was clipped by 2 bases and J by 8 bases; unmatched bases: 5. The CDR3 is made up of 14 amino acids. The test was conducted at deep level. The assay was immunoSEQ multiplex PCR, and TCRdb's table has in-frame clones only and misses some. The repertoire holds 700,000 to 950,000 clones, roughly 96% seen once, with 0.2% to 0.25% in the top ten. These data originate in a study of shared clonotypes between healthy human individuals. Overall study context: Donors were a couple of women and a few men aged 18 to 49.

The specimen sequenced was naive CD8+ T cells sorted from blood. The rearrangement links TRBV29-1 to TRBJ2-1; TRBD2 agrees at 11 bases. The sequence came from a man aged 25-40 years in good health. CDR3 residues: CSVELAGGGDEQFF. DNA of the CDR3: TGCAGCGTTGAACTAGCGGGAGGTGGGGATGAGCAGTTCTTC.